A selection of T cell receptor beta chains follows, all from one sample in a study of T-cell reconstitution after alpha-beta-depleted transplantation in children. TCRdb re-called the PCR reads through MiXCR, storing one row per CDR3 protein. The table has 750,000 to 950,000 distinct CDR3 sequences, roughly 15% seen once. The input for sequencing was PBMCs, mostly from graft donor cells, taken 360 days after TCRalphabeta/CD19-depleted stem cell transplant. These receptors all stem from a male patient between 10 and 17 years old who had a stem cell transplant for acute lymphoblastic leukemia, so the T cells may come from the graft donor. The CDR3 runs from the conserved cysteine through the conserved F or W. The D gene is left open where the match is weak. Only part of the rows carry a size: once, few, many, or a class if the clone is expanded.

clone_size	d_call	cdr3_length	v_call	j_call	cdr3_aa	cdr3_nt
few	.	13	TRBV5-1	TRBJ2-1	CASTPDTENEQFF	TGCGCCAGCACCCCCGATACGGAGAATGAGCAGTTCTTC
.	TRBD2	16	TRBV18	TRBJ2-3	CASSPILAGDSDTQYF	TGTGCCAGCTCACCAATACTAGCGGGAGACTCAGATACGCAGTATTTT
.	TRBD1	14	TRBV9	TRBJ1-2	CASSPRGQDYGYTF	TGTGCCAGCAGCCCACGGGGACAGGACTATGGCTACACCTTC
few	.	14	TRBV3-1	TRBJ2-7	CASSQDNDPYEQYF	TGTGCCAGCAGCCAAGACAACGATCCTTACGAGCAGTACTTC
.	TRBD1	16	TRBV10-3	TRBJ1-2	CAISESWTGAHYGYTF	TGTGCCATCAGTGAGTCATGGACAGGGGCACACTATGGCTACACCTTC
.	TRBD1	16	TRBV6-5	TRBJ2-7	CASSYSGTGWPYEQYF	TGTGCCAGCAGTTACTCAGGGACAGGGTGGCCCTACGAGCAGTACTTC
.	TRBD1	15	TRBV18	TRBJ2-7	CASSQTRDRSYEQYF	TGTGCCAGCTCGCAGACCAGGGACAGATCCTACGAGCAGTACTTC
many	TRBD2	16	TRBV12-3/TRBV12-4	TRBJ2-3	CASSHQAGVGTDTQYF	TGTGCCAGCAGTCACCAAGCGGGAGTAGGCACAGATACGCAGTATTTT
few	TRBD2	16	TRBV15	TRBJ2-1	CATSRDLRELSNEQFF	TGTGCCACCAGCAGAGATTTGCGGGAGTTATCCAATGAGCAGTTCTTC
many	TRBD2	13	TRBV4-1	TRBJ2-1	CASKSGRANEQFF	TGCGCCAGCAAAAGCGGGAGGGCGAATGAGCAGTTCTTC
.	TRBD1	16	TRBV4-1	TRBJ1-1	CASSQDRGQGVTEAFF	TGCGCCAGCAGCCAAGATAGGGGACAGGGGGTAACTGAAGCTTTCTTT
.	.	14	TRBV11-2	TRBJ2-1	CASSFESTGREQFF	TGTGCCAGCAGCTTTGAGAGTACAGGAAGGGAGCAGTTCTTC
.	.	16	TRBV14	TRBJ2-1	CASSQFVLRSYNEQFF	TGTGCCAGCAGCCAATTTGTCCTGCGCTCCTACAATGAGCAGTTCTTC
few	.	15	TRBV20-1	TRBJ1-2	CSAPRRLTLSGGYTF	TGCAGTGCTCCCCGGAGGCTCACCCTTAGTGGGGGCTACACCTTC
.	.	13	TRBV20-1	TRBJ2-7	CSASPGSDYEQYF	TGCAGTGCTAGCCCGGGATCTGACTACGAGCAGTACTTC
.	.	15	TRBV6-1	TRBJ2-3	CASSLASSSTDTQYF	TGTGCCAGCAGTCTGGCCAGTTCTAGCACAGATACGCAGTATTTT
.	.	15	TRBV3-1	TRBJ2-3	CASRRGGLGTDTQYF	TGTGCCAGCAGGAGAGGAGGGTTGGGCACAGATACGCAGTATTTT
few	.	15	TRBV12-3/TRBV12-4	TRBJ2-7	CASSFRQASVYEQYF	TGTGCCAGCAGTTTCCGGCAAGCGTCAGTCTACGAGCAGTACTTC
.	TRBD2	17	TRBV4-1	TRBJ2-3	CASSLQRVTSGTDTQYF	TGCGCCAGCAGCCTTCAAAGGGTAACTAGCGGCACAGATACGCAGTATTTT
.	TRBD1	15	TRBV25-1	TRBJ1-1	CASRTPGTGATEAFF	TGTGCCAGCAGGACGCCCGGGACAGGGGCCACTGAAGCTTTCTTT
.	.	16	TRBV2	TRBJ2-1	CASIATFALRDSEQFF	TGTGCCAGCATTGCAACGTTCGCTCTTCGGGATAGTGAGCAGTTCTTC
many	.	12	TRBV5-1	TRBJ2-1	CASSLRGVEQFF	TGCGCCAGCAGCTTGAGGGGGGTTGAGCAGTTCTTC
.	.	16	TRBV19	TRBJ2-3	CASSIPTESSTDTQYF	TGTGCCAGTAGTATCCCGACGGAGTCTAGCACAGATACGCAGTATTTT
.	TRBD2	17	TRBV7-9	TRBJ2-3	CASSFGPGGRATDTQYF	TGTGCCAGCAGCTTCGGACCCGGCGGGAGGGCAACAGATACGCAGTATTTT
.	.	12	TRBV11-2	TRBJ1-1	CASSLDRGLAFF	TGTGCCAGCAGCTTAGATCGTGGGTTGGCTTTCTTT
.	.	12	TRBV20-1	TRBJ2-2	CSAVLDTGELFF	TGCAGTGCTGTGCTCGACACCGGGGAGCTGTTTTTT
many	.	17	TRBV7-7	TRBJ1-1	CASSPSRGPLMNTEAFF	TGTGCCAGCAGCCCATCGCGGGGGCCCCTTATGAACACTGAAGCTTTCTTT
few	TRBD2	16	TRBV5-1	TRBJ2-7	CASSLAEAGGPYEQYF	TGCGCCAGCAGCTTGGCCGAGGCGGGAGGGCCTTACGAGCAGTACTTC
.	TRBD1	15	TRBV12-3/TRBV12-4	TRBJ2-3	CASSLGTGNLDTQYF	TGTGCCAGCAGCCTCGGGACAGGCAATTTAGATACGCAGTATTTT
few	.	14	TRBV20-1	TRBJ2-1	CSANGGWNYNEQFF	TGCAGTGCTAATGGGGGGTGGAACTACAATGAGCAGTTCTTC
few	TRBD2	16	TRBV27	TRBJ2-5	CASRLTSGRARETQYF	TGTGCCAGCAGATTGACTAGCGGGAGGGCCCGAGAGACCCAGTACTTC
.	.	14	TRBV2	TRBJ1-4	CASSVHRINEKLFF	TGTGCCAGCAGTGTTCACAGAATCAACGAAAAACTGTTTTTT
.	.	13	TRBV5-1	TRBJ2-5	CASRAREKETQYF	TGCGCCAGCAGGGCGCGGGAAAAAGAGACCCAGTACTTC
many	.	14	TRBV5-8	TRBJ2-5	CASSWGTLQETQYF	TGTGCCAGCAGCTGGGGGACCTTACAAGAGACCCAGTACTTC
few	TRBD2	18	TRBV5-1	TRBJ2-7	CASSLESLAEVGTYEQYF	TGCGCCAGCAGCTTGGAATCCCTAGCGGAGGTGGGGACCTACGAGCAGTACTTC
.	.	14	TRBV7-2	TRBJ2-7	CASSLDGQPYEQYF	TGTGCCAGCAGCTTAGATGGACAGCCCTACGAGCAGTACTTC
.	.	14	TRBV20-1	TRBJ1-2	CSAARDTSNYGYTF	TGCAGTGCCGCCCGGGACACCTCTAACTATGGCTACACCTTC
few	.	12	TRBV7-9	TRBJ2-3	CASSRRDGTQYF	TGTGCCAGCAGCCGGAGGGATGGTACGCAGTATTTT
.	.	13	TRBV6-5	TRBJ1-5	CASSYAGNQPQHF	TGTGCCAGCAGTTATGCCGGCAATCAGCCCCAGCATTTT
.	.	14	TRBV12-3/TRBV12-4	TRBJ2-5	CASSLSQARETQYF	TGTGCCAGCAGTTTGAGCCAGGCCCGAGAGACCCAGTACTTC